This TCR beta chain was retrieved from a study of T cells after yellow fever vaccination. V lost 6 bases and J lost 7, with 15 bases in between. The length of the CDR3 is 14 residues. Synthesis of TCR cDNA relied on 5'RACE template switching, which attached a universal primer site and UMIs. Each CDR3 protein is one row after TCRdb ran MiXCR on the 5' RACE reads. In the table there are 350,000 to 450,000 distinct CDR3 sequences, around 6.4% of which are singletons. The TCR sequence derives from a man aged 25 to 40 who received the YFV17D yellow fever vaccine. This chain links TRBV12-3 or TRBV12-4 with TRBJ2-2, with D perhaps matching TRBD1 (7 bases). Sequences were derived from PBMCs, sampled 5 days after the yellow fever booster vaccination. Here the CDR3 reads CASRPDREVGELFF. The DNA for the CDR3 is TGTGCCAGCAGACCTGACAGGGAGGTCGGGGAGCTGTTTTTT.